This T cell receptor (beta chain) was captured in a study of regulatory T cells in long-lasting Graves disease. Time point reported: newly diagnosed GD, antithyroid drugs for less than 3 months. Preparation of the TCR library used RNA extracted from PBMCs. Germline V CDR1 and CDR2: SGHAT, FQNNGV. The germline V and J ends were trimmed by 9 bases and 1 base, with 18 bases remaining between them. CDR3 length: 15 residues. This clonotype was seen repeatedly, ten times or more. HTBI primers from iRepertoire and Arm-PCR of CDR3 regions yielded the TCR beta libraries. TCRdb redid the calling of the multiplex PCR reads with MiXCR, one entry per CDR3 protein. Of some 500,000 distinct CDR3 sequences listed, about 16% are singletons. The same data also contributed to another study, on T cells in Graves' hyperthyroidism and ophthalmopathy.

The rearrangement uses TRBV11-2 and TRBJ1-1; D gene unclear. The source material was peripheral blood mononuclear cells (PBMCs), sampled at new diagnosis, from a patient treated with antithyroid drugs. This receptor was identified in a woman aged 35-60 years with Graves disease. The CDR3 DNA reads TGTGCCAGTCGCCGCCCCGGACTCCGGAACACTGAAGCTTTCTTT. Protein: CASRRPGLRNTEAFF.